The T cell receptor (beta chain) under discussion was sequenced for a study of T cell responses to AZD1222 COVID-19 vaccine. The overall study: Second-dose intervals near 4 or 12 weeks were combined.

Profiling relied on immunoSEQ multiplex PCR, and the TCRdb table lists in-frame clones only, not all of them. The sample lists approximately 100,000 clones, about 89% occurring once. Turning to this clone: What it binds is not known.

Study findings and constraints: Spike was spanned by vaccine-associated CD4 TCRs, with dominance at 160-218 and 743-854.

The germline V gene has CDR1 SNHLY and CDR2 FYNNEI. V dropped 7 bases and J dropped 3 bases, with 16 bases sitting between them. CDR3 length equals 14 residues. The chain couples TRBV2 to TRBJ2-7; possible D gene TRBD2, 6 bases. The material was peripheral blood, obtained on day 0 of AZD1222 vaccination. This receptor was identified in an adult in good health. The CDR3 nucleotides are TGTGCCAGCACCTCACCGGGACTCATCTACGAGCAGTACTTC. This codes for CASTSPGLIYEQYF.